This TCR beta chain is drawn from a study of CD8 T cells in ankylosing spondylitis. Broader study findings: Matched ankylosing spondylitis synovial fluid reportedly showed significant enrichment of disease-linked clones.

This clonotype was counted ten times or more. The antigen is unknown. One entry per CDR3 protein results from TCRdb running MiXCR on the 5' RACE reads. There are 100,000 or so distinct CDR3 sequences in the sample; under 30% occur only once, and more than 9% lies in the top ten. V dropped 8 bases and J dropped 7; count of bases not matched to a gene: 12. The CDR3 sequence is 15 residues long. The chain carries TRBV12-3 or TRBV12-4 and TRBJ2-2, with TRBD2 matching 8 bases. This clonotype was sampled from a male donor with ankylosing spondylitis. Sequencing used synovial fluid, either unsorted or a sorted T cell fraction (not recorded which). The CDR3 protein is CASRSPAGVVGELFF. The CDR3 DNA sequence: TGTGCCAGCCGATCTCCAGCGGGAGTCGTCGGGGAGCTGTTTTTT.